The next 18 T cell receptor beta chains were all read from a single sample in a study of cytomegalovirus exposure and HLA in healthy donors. The primer mix had 60 Vbeta and 13 Jbeta primers. Sequencing was performed with immunoSEQ multiplex PCR; in TCRdb, only in-frame clones are kept and a portion is missing. The sample has some 180,000 clones; around 80% are singletons. Material: PBMCs. The receptors were gathered from a woman aged 30 to 39 in good health and CMV-seronegative.

This clone has only one observation. The CDR3 coding sequence is TGTGCCAGCAGTGTTTTCGTGGACAAGAACACTGAAGCTTTCTTT. It specifies CASSVFVDKNTEAFF. The genes are TRBV6-1 and TRBJ1-1; a possible D gene is TRBD1 (5 bases). From germline, CDR1 is MNHNS and CDR2 SASEGT. V shed 4 bases and J shed 1 base, with 13 bases lying between them. This CDR3 comprises 15 residues.

This sequence joins TRBV19 and TRBJ2-5, with TRBD2 matching over 9 bases. The trim removed 7 bases at V and 4 bases at J, leaving 13 bases unmatched. The germline CDR1 and CDR2 sequences are LNHDA and SQIVND (reference sequence). The CDR3 is made up of 16 amino acids. The CDR3, as DNA: TGTGCCAGTACCCCCCGGGGTAGCGGGGGCGGAGAGACCCAGTACTTC. Translating it yields CASTPRGSGGGETQYF.

This clone has just one count. V gene TRBV6-5 combines with J gene TRBJ1-5; D unresolved. The V gene's germline CDR1 is MNHEY and CDR2 SVGAGI. CDR3 length: 13 residues. V was shortened by 4 bases and J by 5 bases, with 9 bases between the two germline ends. The CDR3 nucleotides are TGTGCCAGCAGTTCGTTCGTTTATCAGCCCCAGCATTTT. Its translation: CASSSFVYQPQHF.

This clone occurred a few times. This sequence joins TRBV6-6 and TRBJ1-4, with TRBD1 identical over 7 bases. In germline, CDR1 is MNHNY, CDR2 SVGAGI (reference sequence). There are 16 residues in the CDR3. The V and J ends lost 6 bases and 7 bases, in that order; junction bases with no gene match: 14. The CDR3 DNA reads as TGTGCCAGCAGCCCGCAGGGGGGTGGAGGGGTTGAAAAACTGTTTTTT. It yields the protein CASSPQGGGGVEKLFF.

The V and J genes are TRBV23-1 and TRBJ2-7, with TRBD1 as a possible D gene (7 bases). TRBV23-1 has ORF status, its function being uncertain. V lost 2 bases and J lost 0, with 17 bases in between. The CDR3 is 17 amino acids. The CDR3: CASSQTIAGGNSYEQYF. The CDR3 nucleotides are TGCGCCAGCAGTCAAACGATTGCAGGGGGGAACTCCTACGAGCAGTACTTC.

The chain recombines TRBV25-1 with TRBJ1-4; D possibly corresponds to TRBD1 (5 bases). The CDR3 spans 16 residues. V lost 0 bases and J 4 bases, leaving 12 bases between the germline ends. Germline-derived CDR1 and CDR2 are MGHDK and SYGVNS. The CDR3 bases are TGTGCCAGCAGTGAATATTCGGGGGGGAGTAATGAAAAACTGTTTTTT. Amino acids: CASSEYSGGSNEKLFF.

V gene TRBV10-3 combines with J gene TRBJ1-1; the match to TRBD1 covers 7 bases. From germline, CDR1 is ENHRY and CDR2 SYGVKD. This CDR3 has 19 amino acids. V shed 3 bases, J shed 0 bases, and the junction held 16 bases outside the gene matches. In nucleotides, the CDR3 is TGTGCCATCAGTGATCCGACCGGGACAGAAACTCAAATGAACACTGAAGCTTTCTTT. Its protein product is CAISDPTGTETQMNTEAFF.

The gene calls are TRBV28 and TRBJ2-7, with 8 bases identical to TRBD1. The ends lost 6 bases at V and 5 bases at J; junction bases unmatched: 9. This CDR3 has 14 residues. Germline loops: CDR1 MDHEN, CDR2 SYDVKM. This CDR3 reads CASSETGAIDEQYF. DNA of the CDR3: TGTGCCAGCAGCGAGACAGGGGCTATAGACGAGCAGTACTTC.

This clone was observed a handful of times. The V call is TRBV6-1, the J call TRBJ1-5; D is ambiguous. CDR1 and CDR2 from the germline V gene are MNHNS and SASEGT. The CDR3 runs to 13 residues. V shed 4 bases and J shed 3 bases, with 7 bases lying between them. CDR3 sequence reads: CASSVRDNQPQHF. In DNA, the CDR3 is TGTGCCAGCAGTGTCCGGGACAATCAGCCCCAGCATTTT.

This chain joins TRBV19 and TRBJ2-3, with 12 bases lining up with TRBD2. Germline V CDR1 and CDR2: LNHDA, SQIVND (reference sequence). This CDR3 spans 18 amino acids. Trimming took 8 bases from V and 6 from J; bases not matched to a gene: 18. CDR3: CASAQWASGGAKLDTQYF. In DNA, the CDR3 is TGTGCCAGTGCGCAGTGGGCTAGCGGGGGGGCCAAGTTGGATACGCAGTATTTT.

This rearrangement joins TRBV7-9 to TRBJ1-3; the D is unclear. Germline CDR1 and CDR2: SEHNR and FQNEAQ (reference sequence). V dropped 1 base and J dropped 0 bases, with 7 bases sitting between them. This CDR3 has 15 amino acids. DNA for the CDR3: TGTGCCAGCAGCTTAGTTGATAGCTCTGGAAACACCATATATTTT. It codes for CASSLVDSSGNTIYF.

This chain links TRBV2 with TRBJ2-1, with TRBD2 matching over 11 bases. The ends lost 5 bases at V and 7 bases at J; junction bases unmatched: 10. CDR1 SNHLY and CDR2 FYNNEI come from the germline V gene. The length of the CDR3 is 16 residues. As DNA, the CDR3 is TGTGCCAGCAGTCTCCTAGCGGGGGGCCAATGGAATGAGCAGTTCTTC. This encodes CASSLLAGGQWNEQFF.

Details on this clone: The same CDR3 also results from other DNA sequences found in this sample. The chain employs TRBV30 and TRBJ1-2; 8 nucleotides match TRBD1. CDR1 and CDR2 from the germline V gene are GTSNPN and SVGIG (reference sequence). The CDR3 has 12 residues. V lost 0 bases to trimming and J lost 8 bases; unmatched junction nucleotides: 2. In nucleotides, the CDR3 is TGTGCCTGGAGTGTACAGGGGGGAGGCTACACCTTC. Residues: CAWSVQGGGYTF.

The sample holds one count of this clone. The chain employs TRBV5-1 and TRBJ2-7; D is uncertain. Per germline, CDR1 SGHRS and CDR2 YFSETQ. The CDR3 has 10 residues. Trimming left V 6 bases short and J 5 bases short, with 6 bases between. CDR3 bases: TGCGCCAGCATTCCGGACGAGCAGTACTTC. It yields the protein CASIPDEQYF.

This chain connects TRBV30 to TRBJ2-3, with D tentatively TRBD2 (6 bases). Trimming stripped 1 base from V and 6 bases from J, with 8 bases between. This CDR3 has 12 amino acids. Germline loops: CDR1 GTSNPN, CDR2 SVGIG (reference sequence). CDR3 amino acids: CAWSDRGDTQYF. The CDR3 DNA reads as TGTGCCTGGAGTGACCGGGGGGATACGCAGTATTTT.

The chain has TRBV6-5 and TRBJ2-1; a weak D match, TRBD1 (5 bases). Germline V lookup: CDR1 MNHEY, CDR2 SVGAGI. The V and J ends lost 6 bases and 4 bases respectively, with 13 bases between them. The CDR3 is 14 amino acids. The CDR3 DNA sequence: TGTGCCAGCAGAAGACAGAGACTTTACAATGAGCAGTTCTTC. Amino acids: CASRRQRLYNEQFF.

This chain joins TRBV6-6 and TRBJ2-3; 11 bases line up with TRBD2. Unmatched junction bases numbered 10, after V lost 6 bases and J lost 5 bases. The CDR3 length is 16 residues. CDR1 and CDR2 (germline): MNHNY, SVGAGI (reference sequence). The CDR3 reads CASSQLAGAGGDTQYF. For the CDR3, the DNA is TGTGCCAGCAGCCAACTAGCGGGGGCGGGAGGAGATACGCAGTATTTT.

This rearrangement joins TRBV19 to TRBJ2-7; weak D call: TRBD2 (5 bases). CDR1 and CDR2 from the germline V gene are LNHDA and SQIVND (reference sequence). V gave up 1 base and J gave up 9 bases, with 7 bases separating them. CDR3 length: 11 amino acids. CDR3 amino acids: CASSIAGRQYF. The CDR3 DNA reads as TGTGCCAGTAGTATAGCGGGGAGGCAGTACTTC.